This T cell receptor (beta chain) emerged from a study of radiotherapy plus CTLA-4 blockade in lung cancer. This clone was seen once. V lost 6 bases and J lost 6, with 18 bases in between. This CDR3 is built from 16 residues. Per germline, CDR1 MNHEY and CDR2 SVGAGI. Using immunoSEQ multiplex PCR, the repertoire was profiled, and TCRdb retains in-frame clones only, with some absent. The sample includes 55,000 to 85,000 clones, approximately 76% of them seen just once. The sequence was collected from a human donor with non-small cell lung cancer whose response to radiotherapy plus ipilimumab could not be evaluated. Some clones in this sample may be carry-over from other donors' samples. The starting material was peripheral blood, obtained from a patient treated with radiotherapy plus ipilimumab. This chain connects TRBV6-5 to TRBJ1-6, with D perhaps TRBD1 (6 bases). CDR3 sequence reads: CASSYGDDRFNSPLHF. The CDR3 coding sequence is TGTGCCAGCAGCTACGGGGACGACAGGTTTAATTCACCCCTCCACTTT.